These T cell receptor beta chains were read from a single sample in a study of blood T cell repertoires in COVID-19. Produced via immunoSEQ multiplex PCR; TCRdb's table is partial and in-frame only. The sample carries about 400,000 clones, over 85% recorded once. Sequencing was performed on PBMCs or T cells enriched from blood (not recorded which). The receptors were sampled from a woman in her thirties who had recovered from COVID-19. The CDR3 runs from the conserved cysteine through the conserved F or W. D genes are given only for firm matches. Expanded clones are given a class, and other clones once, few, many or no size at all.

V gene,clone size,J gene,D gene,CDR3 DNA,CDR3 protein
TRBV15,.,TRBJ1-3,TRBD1,TGTGCCACCAGCAGAGATAACAGGGGCCCGAACACCATATATTTT,CATSRDNRGPNTIYF
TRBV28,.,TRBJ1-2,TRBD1,TGTGCCAGCATCCCAACCGGGACAGGGGGGCGAGCTAACTATGGCTACACCTTC,CASIPTGTGGRANYGYTF
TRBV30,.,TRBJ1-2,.,TGTGCCTGGAATAGGGGGGGGAACTATGGCTACACCTTC,CAWNRGGNYGYTF
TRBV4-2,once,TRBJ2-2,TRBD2,TGTGCCAGCACCAGAACCCTAGCGGGGGGAACCGGGGAGCTGTTTTTT,CASTRTLAGGTGELFF
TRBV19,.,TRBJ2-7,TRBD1,TGTGCCAGTAGTGGACAGGCCTTTGGTGACGAGCAGTACTTC,CASSGQAFGDEQYF
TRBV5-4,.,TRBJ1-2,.,TGTGCCAGCAGCCCCTTGGGGGGGCGAGGCTACACCTTC,CASSPLGGRGYTF
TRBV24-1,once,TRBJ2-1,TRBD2,TGTGCCACCAGTGATTACACTTCTAGCGGGAGCAATGAGCAGTTCTTC,CATSDYTSSGSNEQFF
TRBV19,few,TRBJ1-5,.,TGTGCCTCCCAAAAAGGTCGGGAGTCGGGTCAGCCCCAGCATTTT,CASQKGRESGQPQHF
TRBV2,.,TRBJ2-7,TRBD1,TGTGCCAGCAGTCCGCAGGGGGAAAGCTCCTACGAGCAGTACTTC,CASSPQGESSYEQYF
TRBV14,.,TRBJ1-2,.,TGTGCCAGCAGCCCCGGCAGGTATGGCTACACCTTC,CASSPGRYGYTF
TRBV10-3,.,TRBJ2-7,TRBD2,TGTGCCATCAGTGAGGCCACTAGCGGGAGATCCTACGAGCAGTACTTC,CAISEATSGRSYEQYF
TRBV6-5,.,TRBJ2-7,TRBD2,TGTGCCAGCAGTTACTCGAAAAGCGGGAGGCACGGCGAGCAGTACTTC,CASSYSKSGRHGEQYF
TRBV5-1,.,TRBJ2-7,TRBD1,TGCGCCAGCAGCTTGGACAGGGGGTCCTACGAGCAGTACTTC,CASSLDRGSYEQYF
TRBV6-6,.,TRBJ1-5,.,TGTGCCAGCAGTATCTCCCGGCGGACAGGCAATCAGCCCCAGCATTTT,CASSISRRTGNQPQHF
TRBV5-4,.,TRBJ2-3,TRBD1,TGTGCCAGCAGCCCAACAGGGGGAGTGGGCACAGATACGCAGTATTTT,CASSPTGGVGTDTQYF
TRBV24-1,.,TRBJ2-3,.,TGTGCCACCAGTATCGGGGTTAGCACAGATACGCAGTATTTT,CATSIGVSTDTQYF
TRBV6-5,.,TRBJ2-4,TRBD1,TGTGCCAGTTCCCGGGACAGGGGTGACATTCAGTACTTC,CASSRDRGDIQYF
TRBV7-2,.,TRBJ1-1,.,TGTGCCAGCAGCACAACAGCGAACACTGAAGCTTTCTTT,CASSTTANTEAFF
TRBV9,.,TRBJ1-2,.,TGTGCCAGCACCTCAACTGAAACGGACTATGGCTACACCTTC,CASTSTETDYGYTF
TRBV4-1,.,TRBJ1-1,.,TGCGCCAGCAGCCAAGATCGCGGGAACACTGAAGCTTTCTTT,CASSQDRGNTEAFF
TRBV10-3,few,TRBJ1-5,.,TGTGCCGCCACGGGGAGTGAGAATCAGCCCCAGCATTTT,CAATGSENQPQHF
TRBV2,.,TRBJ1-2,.,TGTGCCAGCAGTGAGGGCCAAATAAACTATGGCTACACCTTC,CASSEGQINYGYTF
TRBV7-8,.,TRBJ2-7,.,TGTGCCAGCAGCTTGGTAGGGGTTCTCTACGAGCAGTACTTC,CASSLVGVLYEQYF
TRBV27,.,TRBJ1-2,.,TGTGCCAGCAGTTCCGGGGTGTTCTATGGCTACACCTTC,CASSSGVFYGYTF
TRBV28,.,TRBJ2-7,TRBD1,TGTGCCAGCAGAGGACAGGGTTACTCCTACGAGCAGTACTTC,CASRGQGYSYEQYF
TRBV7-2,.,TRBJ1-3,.,TGTGCCAGCAGCTTAGTTGTGGGGGGAGGAAACACCATATATTTT,CASSLVVGGGNTIYF
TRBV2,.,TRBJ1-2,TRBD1,TGTGCCAGTACGCTAAAACAGGGGGCGGACGGCTACACCTTC,CASTLKQGADGYTF
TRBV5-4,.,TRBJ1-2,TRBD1,TGTGCCAGCAGGCTGGGACAGGGAGTTAACTATGGCTACACCTTC,CASRLGQGVNYGYTF
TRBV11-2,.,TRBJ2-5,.,TGTGCCAGCAGCTTAGCCCCTCAAGAGACCCAGTACTTC,CASSLAPQETQYF
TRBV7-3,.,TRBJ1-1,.,TGTGCCAGCAGCTTAGCCGGCAGGGTGGCTGAAGCTTTCTTT,CASSLAGRVAEAFF
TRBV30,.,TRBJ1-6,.,TGTGCCTGGAGTATAAACAGGAATTCACCCCTCCACTTT,CAWSINRNSPLHF
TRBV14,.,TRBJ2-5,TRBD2,TGTGCCAGCAGCCAAGTAGCGGGGCTCGGAGAGACCCAGTACTTC,CASSQVAGLGETQYF